The table lists the clone carrying this TCR beta chain with a few counts. Its antigen is still unknown. This entry is derived from a study of CD8 T cells in ankylosing spondylitis. The study's findings and limits: Eight highly homologous variants formed a TCR beta motif that appeared characteristic of ankylosing spondylitis blood.

TCRdb processed the 5' RACE reads anew with MiXCR; each CDR3 protein has one entry. In the table there are over 600,000 distinct CDR3 sequences, 15% to 20% of which are singletons. Germline V gene lookup returns CDR1 SGHRS and CDR2 YFSETQ. The CDR3 has 15 amino acids. V was shortened by 4 bases and J by 2 bases, with 13 bases between the two germline ends. The chain recombines TRBV5-1 with TRBJ2-1; possibly TRBD2 for D (5 bases). This TCR was sampled from a male donor with ankylosing spondylitis. Sequencing input: blood, either unsorted or a sorted T cell fraction (not recorded which). The CDR3 DNA reads TGCGCCAGCAGCCTGGACTCCGGGGCCTACAATGAGCAGTTCTTC. As protein: CASSLDSGAYNEQFF.